These 30 T cell receptor beta chains originate from one sample sequenced in a study of OX40 agonist ivuxolimab in advanced cancers. Some clones are missing from TCRdb's copy, which holds only in-frame ones; the method was immunoSEQ multiplex PCR. The sample shows about 27,000 clones, less than 90% of them seen only once. The specimen comprised CD4+ or CD8+ T cells sorted from blood, sampled in a trial of the OX40 agonist ivuxolimab. The origin of the receptors is an adult with an advanced solid tumor such as melanoma, head and neck, liver or kidney cancer.

The V gene is TRBV6-5, the J gene TRBJ1-1; the D is unclear. Germline V gives CDR1 MNHEY, CDR2 SVGAGI. Between the trimmed V and J ends, which lost 0 bases and 0 bases, there was a span of 5 bases. The CDR3 spans 14 residues. CDR3 DNA sequence: TGTGCCAGCAGTTACTCTACAGTGAACACTGAAGCTTTCTTT. Its protein is CASSYSTVNTEAFF.

This clone was picked up one time. The chain is built from TRBV5-6 and TRBJ1-3; no clear D. This CDR3 is 16 amino acids long. Germline V gives CDR1 SGHDT, CDR2 YYEEEE. V lost 4 bases and J 0 bases, leaving 14 bases between the germline ends. This chain's CDR3 is CASSLPPANSGNTIYF. The DNA of the CDR3 is TGTGCCAGCAGCCTGCCGCCGGCCAACTCTGGAAACACCATATATTTT.

CDR3 coding DNA: TGTGCCAGTAGTATAGATGCAGGGGGGGCCTACGAGCAGTACTTC. Translating gives CASSIDAGGAYEQYF. The chain is built from TRBV19 and TRBJ2-7; the D call may be TRBD1 or TRBD2 (7 bases each). Per germline, CDR1 LNHDA and CDR2 SQIVND (reference sequence). CDR3 size: 15 residues. V lost 0 bases and J 2 bases, leaving 11 bases between the germline ends.

The chain uses TRBV2 and TRBJ2-4, with D possibly being TRBD1 (6 bases). The V and J ends lost 4 bases and 0 bases respectively, with 16 bases between them. The germline V gene has CDR1 SNHLY and CDR2 FYNNEI. The CDR3 is 17 residues long. The CDR3 loop is CASSVNNREIAKNIQYF. The CDR3 region has the DNA TGTGCCAGCAGTGTTAATAACAGGGAAATAGCCAAAAACATTCAGTACTTC.

The rearrangement joins TRBV7-9 to TRBJ2-1; no reliable D call. Trimming removed 6 bases from V and 8 bases from J, with 11 bases in between. In germline, CDR1 is SEHNR, CDR2 FQNEAQ (reference sequence). This CDR3 contains 12 residues. This CDR3 reads CASRYSRDEQFF. DNA of the CDR3: TGTGCCAGCAGGTATAGTCGGGATGAGCAGTTCTTC.

This chain links TRBV5-5 with TRBJ2-7; tentative D call: TRBD1 (6 bases). Germline CDR1 reads SGHKS; CDR2 reads YYEKEE (reference sequence). This CDR3 contains 16 residues. Trimming stripped 6 bases from V and 3 bases from J, with 22 bases between. DNA of the CDR3: TGTGCCAGCAACCCCCAGGGGACCCTAATTAACTACGAGCAGTACTTC. Its translation: CASNPQGTLINYEQYF.

The table lists this clone with a count of one. The V call is TRBV5-1, the J call TRBJ1-2; D unresolved. Trimming removed 3 bases from V and 5 bases from J, with 26 bases in between. CDR1 and CDR2 from the germline V gene are SGHRS and YFSETQ. The CDR3 is 18 amino acids. The CDR3 here is CASSSPAEDLSRAYGYTF. DNA for the CDR3: TGCGCCAGCAGCTCCCCTGCGGAGGACCTCTCTCGAGCGTATGGCTACACCTTC. Full variable domain (rest looked up from reference TRBV5-1 and TRBJ1-2): KAGVTQTPRYLIKTRGQQVTLSCSPISGHRSVSWYQQTPGQGLQFLFEYFSETQRNKGNFPGRFSGRQFSNSRSEMNVSTLELGDSALYLCASSSPAEDLSRAYGYTFGSGTRLTVV.

The chain carries TRBV27 and TRBJ2-3, with D hard to call. The V end was cut by 4 bases, the J end by 5 bases, with 19 bases between. The germline V gene has CDR1 MNHEY and CDR2 SMNVEV (reference sequence). The CDR3 contains 16 residues. The CDR3 here is CASSSTGFFWVDTQYF. The DNA of the CDR3 is TGTGCCAGCAGTTCCACCGGATTTTTTTGGGTAGATACGCAGTATTTT.

V and J are TRBV2 and TRBJ1-2, with D possibly matching TRBD1 (6 bases). This CDR3 comprises 14 residues. The germline CDR1 and CDR2 sequences are SNHLY and FYNNEI. V lost 4 bases, J lost 2 bases, and 11 bases lay in between. The CDR3 DNA reads as TGTGCCAGCAGTGTCAGGGGAGCGAACTATGGCTACACCTTC. Translating gives CASSVRGANYGYTF.

The chain links TRBV25-1 to TRBJ2-3; the D is unclear. The CDR3 is made up of 14 amino acids. CDR1 and CDR2 (germline): MGHDK, SYGVNS. The V gene lost 4 bases and the J gene lost 1 base, with 9 bases spanning the gap. Written as DNA, the CDR3 is TGTGCCAGCAGTGGGGTTTTCGGCACAGATACGCAGTATTTT. It specifies CASSGVFGTDTQYF.

This rearrangement joins TRBV6-5 to TRBJ1-2; D is unresolved. CDR1 MNHEY and CDR2 SVGAGI come from the germline V gene. The CDR3 extends over 12 amino acids. V shed 7 bases and J shed 4 bases, with 10 bases lying between them. DNA for the CDR3: TGTGCCAGCATGGAGGGAAGCTATGGCTACACCTTC. Protein sequence: CASMEGSYGYTF.

For the CDR3, the DNA is TGCGCCAGCAGCCAAGTCCTCGACAGGGGGGGTCACACTGAAGCTTTCTTT. Protein sequence: CASSQVLDRGGHTEAFF. The chain links TRBV4-1 to TRBJ1-1, with 9 nucleotides matching TRBD1. This CDR3 comprises 17 residues. Trimming removed 1 base from V and 3 bases from J; junction bases left unmatched: 9. The germline V gene encodes CDR1 MGHRA and CDR2 YSYEKL.

This clone has more than one count but fewer than ten. The gene calls are TRBV29-1 and TRBJ1-3; 7 nucleotides match TRBD1. V lost 1 base to trimming and J lost 1 base; unmatched junction nucleotides: 7. CDR1 and CDR2 (germline): SQVTM, ANQGSEA. The CDR3 is 16 amino acids. The CDR3 DNA reads as TGCAGCGTTGAAGGTCAGGGGGACTCATCTGGAAACACCATATATTTT. This encodes CSVEGQGDSSGNTIYF.

The chain couples TRBV7-9 to TRBJ2-7, with no clear D. CDR1 SEHNR and CDR2 FQNEAQ come from the germline V gene (reference sequence). V was trimmed by 1 base and J by 2 bases, leaving 6 bases between them. The CDR3 is 13 amino acids. CDR3 sequence: CASSLENTYEQYF. The CDR3 DNA sequence: TGTGCCAGCAGCTTAGAAAATACCTACGAGCAGTACTTC.

As to this clone: The germline gene is not matched at one end of the junction; a read error may be the cause. The rearrangement links TRBV5-3 to TRBJ2-7; 7 bases are shared with TRBD2. TRBV5-3 qualifies as an ORF whose function is uncertain. CDR3 size: 14 residues. CDR3 protein: CASSLALADYEQYF. The CDR3, as DNA: TGTGCCAGCAGCTTGGCCCTAGCGGATTACGAGCAGTACTTC.

This chain connects TRBV7-9 to TRBJ2-2; TRBD1 agrees at 7 bases. Looked up from germline, CDR1 is SEHNR and CDR2 is FQNEAQ (reference sequence). V lost 6 bases to trimming and J lost 0 bases; unmatched junction nucleotides: 7. The CDR3 covers 16 residues. The CDR3, as DNA: TGTGCCAGCAGGATTCGACAGGGAACGAACACCGGGGAGCTGTTTTTT. It specifies CASRIRQGTNTGELFF.

This chain uses TRBV4-1 with TRBJ2-5; 10 bases align to TRBD2. Per the germline V gene, CDR1 is MGHRA and CDR2 is YSYEKL. The CDR3 is made up of 14 amino acids. Trimming at V came to 4 bases and at J to 3 bases, leaving 2 bases not matched to a gene. CDR3 in amino acids: CASSLTSGEETQYF. As DNA, the CDR3 is TGCGCCAGCAGCCTTACTAGCGGGGAAGAGACCCAGTACTTC.

The chain links TRBV13 to TRBJ2-7; 12 nucleotides agree with TRBD2. V shed 2 bases, J shed 6 bases, and the junction held 8 bases outside the gene matches. The germline V gene has CDR1 PRHDT and CDR2 FYEKMQ (reference sequence). There are 16 residues in the CDR3. As DNA, the CDR3 is TGTGCCAGCAGCTTAACTAGCGGGGGGCCCTTCCTCGAGCAGTACTTC. This encodes CASSLTSGGPFLEQYF.

The J gene is TRBJ1-1, the V gene TRBV5-5; D not certain. The CDR3 runs to 14 residues. Deletions cut 0 bases from V and 5 bases from J, with 11 bases between. Germline CDR1 reads SGHKS; CDR2 reads YYEKEE (reference sequence). The DNA of the CDR3 is TGTGCCAGCAGCTTGGGGGGAATAGGGACTGAAGCTTTCTTT. Protein: CASSLGGIGTEAFF.

The gene calls are TRBV29-1 and TRBJ1-5, with TRBD1 as a possible D gene (6 bases). The CDR3 covers 13 residues. V was clipped by 6 bases and J by 5 bases, with 14 bases between them. The germline V gene has CDR1 SQVTM and CDR2 ANQGSEA. CDR3 coding DNA: TGCAGCGTCGTACAGGGACCGTATCAGCCCCAGCATTTT. Translation: CSVVQGPYQPQHF.

This chain connects TRBV13 to TRBJ2-2, with D perhaps matching TRBD2 (7 bases). Looked up from germline, CDR1 is PRHDT and CDR2 is FYEKMQ (reference sequence). Trimming shortened V by 3 bases and J by 3 bases, and 14 bases separated the two germline ends. CDR3 length: 16 residues. The CDR3 is CASSFAGEGDTGELFF. CDR3 DNA sequence: TGTGCCAGCAGCTTCGCGGGAGAGGGGGACACCGGGGAGCTGTTTTTT.

V usage is TRBV4-1 and J usage is TRBJ2-7; D unresolved. The germline gives CDR1 MGHRA, CDR2 YSYEKL. Trimming left V 1 base short and J 3 bases short, with 7 bases between. This CDR3 is 13 amino acids long. The CDR3 here is CASSQGENYEQYF. The CDR3 DNA is TGCGCCAGCAGCCAAGGTGAGAACTACGAGCAGTACTTC.

The chain combines TRBV4-1 with TRBJ2-1; 7 nucleotides agree with TRBD1. This CDR3 has 17 residues. The junction had 5 bases not matched to a gene; V was cut back by 0 bases and J by 0 bases. Per germline, CDR1 MGHRA and CDR2 YSYEKL. CDR3 amino acids: CASSQDWGQLSYNEQFF. CDR3 bases: TGCGCCAGCAGCCAAGACTGGGGACAGCTCTCCTACAATGAGCAGTTCTTC.

The chain is built from TRBV30 and TRBJ2-2; D possibly corresponds to TRBD2 (6 bases). The CDR3 consists of 15 residues. The V gene lost 4 bases and the J gene lost 0 bases, with 12 bases spanning the gap. Per germline, CDR1 GTSNPN and CDR2 SVGIG (reference sequence). CDR3 amino acids: CAWNPGVTNTGELFF. Written as DNA, the CDR3 is TGTGCCTGGAACCCGGGAGTCACGAACACCGGGGAGCTGTTTTTT.

The rearrangement links TRBV9 to TRBJ2-1; 8 bases match TRBD2. Trimming removed 6 bases from V and 9 bases from J; junction bases left unmatched: 5. In germline, CDR1 is SGDLS, CDR2 YYNGEE. The CDR3 length is 12 residues. This CDR3 is CASTSGGAEQFF. CDR3 DNA sequence: TGTGCCAGCACCTCCGGGGGGGCTGAGCAGTTCTTC.

Here the CDR3 reads CASSSAVRDTEAFF. The DNA for the CDR3 is TGTGCCAGCAGCTCCGCCGTAAGGGACACTGAAGCTTTCTTT. This chain connects TRBV7-9 to TRBJ1-1; D is undetermined. Trimming cost V 4 bases and J 3 bases, with 12 bases left between them. CDR1 is SEHNR, CDR2 FQNEAQ, per germline (reference sequence). This CDR3 has 14 amino acids. The whole variable domain, filled in from reference TRBV7-9 and TRBJ1-1, reads DTGVSQNPRHKITKRGQNVTFRCDPISEHNRLYWYRQTLGQGPEFLTYFQNEAQLEKSRLLSDRFSAERPKGSFSTLEIQRTEQGDSAMYLCASSSAVRDTEAFFGQGTRLTVV.

The table lists this clone with a few counts. The rearrangement links TRBV27 to TRBJ2-7; no firm D call. Trimming pared 6 bases from V and 3 bases from J, leaving 18 bases between. This CDR3 comprises 15 residues. Germline CDR1 and CDR2: MNHEY and SMNVEV (reference sequence). This chain's CDR3 is CASRTATRPLYEQYF. Here the CDR3 DNA reads TGTGCCAGCAGAACAGCGACCCGCCCGCTCTACGAGCAGTACTTC.

The chain couples TRBV4-2 to TRBJ2-3, with 8 bases aligning to TRBD2. The CDR3 runs to 17 residues. The germline V gene encodes CDR1 LGHNA and CDR2 YNFKEQ. Trimming took 0 bases from V and 6 from J; bases not matched to a gene: 11. The CDR3 loop is CASSQDHAGGPVDTQYF. The CDR3 DNA follows: TGTGCCAGCAGCCAAGATCACGCGGGGGGTCCCGTCGATACGCAGTATTTT.

This clone is labeled medium-sized. The chain joins TRBV5-4 to TRBJ1-1; tentatively, D is TRBD1 (5 bases). Germline V CDR1 and CDR2: SGHNT, YYREEE (reference sequence). The V gene lost 4 bases and the J gene lost 0 bases, with 16 bases spanning the gap. The CDR3 loop spans 16 amino acids. The CDR3: CASSGGPGRMNTEAFF. CDR3 nucleotide sequence: TGTGCCAGCAGCGGGGGACCGGGAAGGATGAACACTGAAGCTTTCTTT.

The chain links TRBV5-6 to TRBJ2-1; TRBD2 aligns across 12 bases. The germline CDR1 and CDR2 sequences are SGHDT and YYEEEE. The CDR3 totals 17 residues. Germline trimming cut 1 base from V and 7 bases from J; bases unmatched to any gene: 9. CDR3 in DNA: TGTGCCAGCAGCTTGCCTAGCGGGGGGGCCCGGGTTAATGAGCAGTTCTTC. Its protein is CASSLPSGGARVNEQFF. Filled out from reference TRBV5-6 and TRBJ2-1, the complete variable domain reads DAGVTQSPTHLIKTRGQQVTLRCSPKSGHDTVSWYQQALGQGPQFIFQYYEEEERQRGNFPDRFSGHQFPNYSSELNVNALLLGDSALYLCASSLPSGGARVNEQFFGPGTRLTVL.